This TCR beta chain came from a study of neurological immune-mediated disorders. Study-level findings and limits: Sharing of CDR3 amino acid sequences among expanded clones across subjects was absent, suggesting private repertoires in all groups.

The time point was: technical triplicate 2. CDR1 is SGHKS, CDR2 YYEKEE, per germline (reference sequence). This CDR3 region has 14 residues. Trimming removed 4 bases at V and 3 bases at J, with 12 bases between. This clonotype was counted at least ten times. Its antigen remains unknown. The cDNA was generated by 5'RACE with 10-nucleotide random UMIs. TCRdb independently ran MiXCR on the 5' RACE reads; one entry per CDR3 protein. Among about 59,000 distinct CDR3 sequences listed, around 24% were seen once. The chain couples TRBV5-5 to TRBJ2-3; D is uncertain. The receptor was isolated from a man aged 55 to 70 with HTLV-1-associated myelopathy (HAM/TSP). The sample was PBMCs. The CDR3: CASSPPAATDTQYF. In DNA, the CDR3 is TGTGCCAGCAGCCCGCCCGCCGCGACAGATACGCAGTATTTT.